The clone carrying this T cell receptor beta chain was recorded once. Produced via immunoSEQ multiplex PCR; TCRdb's table is partial and in-frame only. The table has more than 9,000 clones, roughly 94% seen once. The junction had 3 bases not matched to a gene; V was cut back by 0 bases and J by 4 bases. CDR1 is GTSNPN, CDR2 SVGIG, per germline (reference sequence). This CDR3 is built from 14 residues. The data were obtained in a study of technical replicates of blood from a few donors. The sample consisted of PBMCs. V and J are TRBV30 and TRBJ2-7; 10 positions agree with TRBD1. The clonotype comes from a human donor in good health. The CDR3, as DNA: TGTGCCTGGAGTGTACGGACAGGGGGTTACGAGCAGTACTTC. This translates into CAWSVRTGGYEQYF.